One and the same sample provided the 30 T cell receptor beta chains below, sequenced in a study of tissue T cells after allogeneic stem cell transplantation. Sequenced by immunoSEQ multiplex PCR; TCRdb stores in-frame clones only, minus some. The repertoire has about 5,200 clones, 30% to 35% of them found once; the top ten carry less than 4.5%. Time point reported: mouse harvest day 14 after allogeneic transplant. Tail vein injection delivered 10^7 T-cell-depleted bone marrow cells and 10^6 splenic CD5+ T cells. Input material: skin. The receptors here all came from a female BALB/c mouse given C57BL/6 T cells with graft-versus-host disease after an allogeneic hematopoietic cell transplant.

For this clone: The gene names here belong to mouse. The CDR3 goes on 1 residue after the read ends, and that part is filled in from the germline J gene. This chain joins TRBV26 and TRBJ2-1, with a tentative D call TRBD1 (6 bases). Germline CDR1 reads KGHPV; CDR2 reads FQNQEV (reference sequence). CDR3 size: 15 residues. Trimming shortened V by 2 bases and J by 1 base, and 9 bases separated the two germline ends. The part of the CDR3 DNA that was read is TGTGCCAGCAGTCTGCGGGGACAAAACTATGCTGAGCAGTTC. Translating gives CASSLRGQNYAEQF. The full-length CDR3 reads as CASSLRGQNYAEQFF.

This clone qualifies as large. These gene names are mouse names. Sequencing ends 1 residue short of the CDR3 end; the germline J gene provides the rest. This chain joins TRBV26 and TRBJ2-1; 7 bases line up with TRBD1. CDR1 KGHPV and CDR2 FQNQEV come from the germline V gene (reference sequence). The V segment lost 4 bases and the J segment 3 bases; nucleotides outside the gene matches: 3. CDR3 length: 14 amino acids. This CDR3 reads CASSPTGVYAEQFF. The sequenced part of the CDR3 DNA is TGTGCCAGCAGTCCCACAGGGGTCTATGCTGAGCAGTTC. Full variable domain (remainder filled in from reference TRBV26 and TRBJ2-1): NSKVIQTPRYLVKGQGQKAKMRCIPEKGHPVVFWYQQNKNNEFKFLINFQNQEVLQQIDMTEKRFSAECPSNSPCSLEIQSSEAGDSALYLCASSPTGVYAEQFFGPGTRLTVL.

In the case of this clone: Mouse gene names and germline throughout. The same CDR3 can be traced to other DNA sequences in this sample. CDR3 residues: CASSRQNTEVFF. CDR3 bases read: TGTGCCAGCAGTCGACAAAACACAGAAGTCTTC. V gene TRBV26 combines with J gene TRBJ1-1; D unresolved. The observed sequence ends 1 residue before the CDR3 terminus, with the missing tail filled in from the germline J gene. Per the germline V gene, CDR1 is KGHPV and CDR2 is FQNQEV (reference sequence). The CDR3 covers 12 residues. The V end was cut by 4 bases, the J end by 1 base, with 4 bases between.

To note about this clone: The listed genes are named as in mouse. The CDR3 end lies 1 residue beyond the end of the read and is filled in from the germline J gene. This chain joins TRBV13-3 and TRBJ2-7; TRBD1 agrees at 8 bases. The germline gives CDR1 NNHDY, CDR2 SYVADS. V dropped 5 bases and J dropped 0; count of bases not matched to a gene: 4. CDR3 length: 14 residues. CDR3 in amino acids: CASRGGQDSYEQYF. The DNA read from the CDR3 is TGTGCCAGCAGGGGGGGACAGGACTCCTATGAACAGTAC.

Details on this clone: Genes here carry mouse names. Read coverage stops 1 residue before the CDR3 terminus; the germline J gene supplies the remainder. This chain links TRBV26 with TRBJ1-3; maybe TRBD1 (5 bases). Germline V gene sequence: CDR1 KGHPV, CDR2 FQNQEV (reference sequence). The length of the CDR3 is 15 residues. The V gene lost 3 bases and the J gene lost 0 bases, with 9 bases spanning the gap. CDR3: CASSLGRDSGNTLYF. Incomplete CDR3 DNA: TGTGCCAGCAGTCTCGGCAGGGATTCTGGAAATACGCTCTAT.

This clone is termed medium-sized. Gene labels here are mouse ones. The read halts 1 residue ahead of the CDR3 end, with the missing end drawn from the germline J gene. This rearrangement joins TRBV13-2 to TRBJ2-5, with D perhaps being TRBD1 or TRBD2 (5 bases each). Germline V gene sequence: CDR1 NNHNN, CDR2 SYGAGS (reference sequence). Trimming stripped 0 bases from V and 2 bases from J, with 7 bases between. There are 14 residues in the CDR3. Partial CDR3 DNA: TGTGCCAGCGGTGATGGGGGGTTCCAAGACACCCAGTAC. It is translated as CASGDGGFQDTQY. The full CDR3 is CASGDGGFQDTQYF.

This clone appeared a few times. Gene names denote mouse genes. The CDR3 is cut off 1 residue early in the read; its end comes from the germline J gene. V gene TRBV13-3 combines with J gene TRBJ2-2, with D perhaps assigned TRBD1 or TRBD2 (6 bases each). The CDR3 length is 16 residues. Looked up from germline, CDR1 is NNHDY and CDR2 is SYVADS. V lost 0 bases and J lost 0, with 9 bases in between. The CDR3 sequence is CASSDARGANTGQLYF. The part of the CDR3 DNA that was read is TGTGCCAGCAGTGATGCAAGGGGGGCAAACACCGGGCAGCTCTAC.

Notes on this clone: Here the gene names and germline are mouse. The sequenced fragment ends 1 residue before the CDR3 boundary, so the rest is inferred from the germline J gene. This chain uses TRBV13-2 with TRBJ1-5; D is unclear. V gave up 2 bases and J gave up 1 base, with 4 bases separating them. The CDR3 spans 13 residues. Looked up from germline, CDR1 is NNHNN and CDR2 is SYGAGS (reference sequence). CDR3 bases read: TGTGCCAGCGGTGACACGAACAACCAGGCTCCGCTT. It codes for CASGDTNNQAPL. The full-length CDR3 reads as CASGDTNNQAPLF.

This clone was observed a few times. The listed genes are named as in mouse. The read terminates 1 residue before the CDR3 end, so the remaining end is supplied by the germline J gene. The chain employs TRBV12-2 and TRBJ2-3; the D gene is possibly TRBD1 (6 bases). CDR3 size: 13 residues. Per the germline V gene, CDR1 is SGHLS and CDR2 is HYDKME. V dropped 0 bases and J dropped 3 bases, with 6 bases sitting between them. This CDR3 reads CASSLTGAETLYF. Incomplete CDR3 DNA: TGTGCCAGCTCTCTCACAGGGGCAGAAACGCTGTAT.

Comment on this clone: The genes and germline here are from mouse. The sequence runs out 1 residue before the end of the CDR3; the remainder is reconstructed from the germline J gene. This rearrangement joins TRBV12-2 to TRBJ2-4; possibly TRBD1 for D (6 bases). The V and J ends lost 2 bases and 5 bases respectively, with 10 bases between them. CDR1 SGHLS and CDR2 HYDKME come from the germline V gene. This CDR3 has 13 amino acids. The covered CDR3 bases are TGTGCCAGCTCTCGCCGGGACATAAACACCTTGTAC. Residues: CASSRRDINTLY. The full CDR3 sequence reads CASSRRDINTLYF. Based on the CDR3 plus reference TRBV12-2 and TRBJ2-4, the full variable domain is NSGVVQSPRYIIKGKGERSILKCIPISGHLSVAWYQQTQGQELKFFIQHYDKMERDKGNLPSRFSVQQFDDYHSEMNMSALELEDSAVYFCASSRRDINTLYFGAGTRLSVL.

Comments on this clone: Gene names are the mouse ones. The read ends 1 residue early relative to the CDR3; the germline J gene fills the gap. This chain links TRBV4 with TRBJ2-2; 7 bases match TRBD2. The germline gives CDR1 LGHDT, CDR2 YNNKQL (reference sequence). V lost 3 bases to trimming and J lost 2 bases; unmatched junction nucleotides: 3. This CDR3 has 15 residues. CDR3 region: CASSYGWGNTGQLYF. The part of the CDR3 DNA that was read is TGTGCCAGCAGCTACGGCTGGGGGAACACCGGGCAGCTCTAC.

Comments on this clone: All gene names here are mouse names. Read data end 1 residue before the CDR3 end; the end is taken from the germline J gene. Additional DNA sequences in this sample encode the identical CDR3. This chain connects TRBV19 to TRBJ2-7; TRBD1 is a possible D gene (5 bases). Germline loops: CDR1 FNHDT, CDR2 SITEND (reference sequence). Trimming took off 2 bases at V and 4 bases at J, with 7 bases between the two ends. The length of the CDR3 is 12 residues. Here the CDR3 reads CASSIDRYEQYF. The covered CDR3 bases are TGTGCCAGCAGTATCGACAGATATGAACAGTAC.

In its sample, this clone ranks as large. Here the gene names and germline are mouse. The read comes to an end 1 residue before the CDR3 does, leaving the germline J gene to fill in the end. J is TRBJ2-1 and V is TRBV12-1, with D unresolved. The length of the CDR3 is 14 residues. V was clipped by 2 bases and J by 0 bases, with 7 bases between them. Germline CDR1 SGHSN, CDR2 HYEKVE. The part of the CDR3 DNA that was read is TGTGCCAGCTCTCCCGGGCTTAACTATGCTGAGCAGTTC. Residues: CASSPGLNYAEQF. The whole CDR3 reads CASSPGLNYAEQFF. The whole variable domain, remainder taken from reference TRBV12-1 and TRBJ2-1, is DSGVVQSPRHIIKEKGGRSVLTCIPISGHSNVVWYQQTLGKELKFLIQHYEKVERDKGFLPSRFSVQQFDDYHSEMNMSALELEDSAMYFCASSPGLNYAEQFFGPGTRLTVL.

Judged by abundance, this clone is medium-sized. The listed genes are named as in mouse. The CDR3 extends 1 residue past the end of the read, so its final part is completed from the germline J gene. The chain couples TRBV26 to TRBJ1-1; 9 bases fit TRBD1. The length of the CDR3 is 13 residues. Germline assignment: CDR1 KGHPV and CDR2 FQNQEV (reference sequence). The V segment lost 3 bases and the J segment 6 bases; nucleotides outside the gene matches: 2. The CDR3 bases that were read are TGTGCCAGCAGTCTCACAGGGGGCGCAGAAGTCTTC. Residues: CASSLTGGAEVF. The full CDR3 protein is CASSLTGGAEVFF.

By share of the sample, this clone is medium-sized. Gene names and germline refer to mouse. Read data end 1 residue before the CDR3 end; the end is taken from the germline J gene. This chain links TRBV26 with TRBJ2-4; the D is unclear. Germline CDR1 is KGHPV and CDR2 is FQNQEV (reference sequence). The CDR3 consists of 16 residues. Trimming pared 2 bases from V and 0 bases from J, leaving 12 bases between. Partial CDR3 DNA: TGTGCCAGCAGTCTGCCGGGAAGAAAGAGTCAAAACACCTTGTAC. Residues: CASSLPGRKSQNTLY. The complete CDR3 reads CASSLPGRKSQNTLYF.

To note about this clone: Any gene name here is a mouse gene name. The read comes to an end 1 residue before the CDR3 does, leaving the germline J gene to fill in the end. This chain uses TRBV26 with TRBJ1-4; no firm D call. V lost 4 bases, J lost 0 bases, and 6 bases lay in between. Germline V gives CDR1 KGHPV, CDR2 FQNQEV (reference sequence). The CDR3 has 14 amino acids. CDR3 sequence: CASSHGFSNERLFF. The sequenced part of the CDR3 DNA is TGTGCCAGCAGTCATGGGTTTTCCAACGAAAGATTATTT.

As to this clone: Gene names denote mouse genes. The sequenced fragment ends 1 residue before the CDR3 boundary, so the rest is inferred from the germline J gene. The V call is TRBV23, the J call TRBJ2-5; the D call TRBD2 from the table was never checked on the DNA. The germline gives CDR1 KGHTA, CDR2 FQNQQP. CDR3 length: 14 residues. The CDR3 region is CSSSQPGGVVTQYF. The sequenced part of the CDR3 DNA is TGCTCCAGCAGTCAACCTGGGGGAGTGGTCACCCAGTAC.

A remark on this clone: Mouse gene names apply. The sequence runs out 1 residue before the end of the CDR3; the remainder is reconstructed from the germline J gene. The V and J genes are TRBV3 and TRBJ2-7; TRBD2 matches at 12 bases. Trimming took 4 bases from V and 6 from J; bases not matched to a gene: 4. The CDR3 has 14 residues. Germline CDR1 and CDR2: SNHLY and FYNGKV (reference sequence). The CDR3 DNA, read in part, is TGTGCCAGCAGCTCCTGGGACTGGGGGGTTGAACAGTAC. Encoded protein: CASSSWDWGVEQY. The complete CDR3 reads CASSSWDWGVEQYF.

Note on this clone: Mouse names are used for the genes. CDR3 region: CASSPPGQIYEQYF. The part of the CDR3 DNA that was read is TGTGCCAGCAGTCCACCGGGACAGATCTATGAACAGTAC. This chain links TRBV26 with TRBJ2-7; 7 positions agree with TRBD1. The read gets to within 1 residue of the CDR3 end, and the germline J gene fills in the rest. Germline V CDR1 and CDR2: KGHPV, FQNQEV (reference sequence). There are 14 residues in the CDR3. The V segment lost 4 bases and the J segment 3 bases; nucleotides outside the gene matches: 6.

This clone was observed a few times. Here the gene names and germline are mouse. The sequenced part of the CDR3 DNA is TGTGCCAGCTCCGGACTGGGGGGCGGTCAAAACACCTTGTAC. This gives the protein CASSGLGGGQNTLY. The whole CDR3 is CASSGLGGGQNTLYF. The chain combines TRBV12-1 with TRBJ2-4; 11 nucleotides line up with TRBD2. With the read ending 1 residue before the CDR3 end, the germline J gene is used to fill in that end. This CDR3 is 15 amino acids long. CDR1 and CDR2 from the germline V gene are SGHSN and HYEKVE. Trimming cost V 4 bases and J 1 base; bases outside gene matches: 3.

This clone was counted a few times. Mouse gene names and germline throughout. Coverage ceases 1 residue before the CDR3 finishes, and the germline J gene fills in the end. The rearrangement uses TRBV13-3 and TRBJ1-5; TRBD1 matches at 7 bases. Unmatched junction bases numbered 3, after V lost 2 bases and J lost 4 bases. CDR3 length: 14 residues. Germline assignment: CDR1 NNHDY and CDR2 SYVADS. The sequenced part of the CDR3 DNA is TGTGCCAGCAGTGAACGGGACAGTAACCAGGCTCCGCTT. It codes for CASSERDSNQAPL. The complete CDR3 protein is CASSERDSNQAPLF.

This clone was counted a few times. Germline and genes: mouse. Read sequence stops 1 residue before the CDR3 end, and the germline J gene provides the missing end. The chain employs TRBV26 and TRBJ2-2, with D possibly TRBD1 on 6 matching bases. Germline V CDR1 and CDR2: KGHPV, FQNQEV (reference sequence). The CDR3 sequence is 14 residues long. Trimming took 4 bases from V and 2 from J, leaving 8 bases between them. CDR3 protein: CASSPGQNTGQLYF. The part of the CDR3 DNA that was read is TGTGCCAGCAGTCCTGGACAGAACACCGGGCAGCTCTAC.

This clone is categorized as medium-sized. The genes are named according to mouse. Read coverage stops 1 residue before the CDR3 terminus; the germline J gene supplies the remainder. The V and J genes are TRBV15 and TRBJ2-1; D unclear. Trimming took off 1 base at V and 1 base at J, with 5 bases between the two ends. This CDR3 is built from 14 residues. CDR1 is SGHND and CDR2 is FRSKSL in the germline V gene. The CDR3: CASSLEQNYAEQFF. The sequenced part of the CDR3 DNA is TGTGCCAGCAGTTTAGAACAAAACTATGCTGAGCAGTTC.

Worth noting for this clone: Gene names are mouse gene names. The read ends 1 residue early relative to the CDR3; the germline J gene fills the gap. The chain carries TRBV13-1 and TRBJ1-1; 10 bases align to TRBD1. The germline V gene encodes CDR1 NSHNY and CDR2 SYGAGN. Germline trimming cut 1 base from V and 4 bases from J; bases unmatched to any gene: 4. The CDR3 spans 15 residues. CDR3: CASSDPGQGFTEVFF. Incomplete CDR3 DNA: TGTGCCAGCAGTGATCCGGGACAGGGGTTCACAGAAGTCTTC.

Only a few counts were recorded for this clone. The gene names given are mouse names. The CDR3 end falls 1 residue outside the read, so it is completed with the germline J gene. The J gene is TRBJ2-1, the V gene TRBV3, with TRBD2 as a possible D gene (6 bases). Germline values: CDR1 SNHLY, CDR2 FYNGKV (reference sequence). Deletions cut 2 bases from V and 2 bases from J, with 7 bases between. This CDR3 has 14 residues. CDR3 DNA (partial): TGTGCCAGCAGCTTACGGGGGGACTATGCTGAGCAGTTC. This sequence encodes CASSLRGDYAEQF. The whole CDR3 protein is CASSLRGDYAEQFF. Based on the CDR3 plus reference TRBV3 and TRBJ2-1, the full variable domain is GPKVLQIPSHQIIDMGQMVTLNCDPVSNHLYFYWYKQILGQQMEFLVNFYNGKVMEKSKLFKDQFSVERPDGSYFTLKIQPTALEDSAVYFCASSLRGDYAEQFFGPGTRLTVL.

About this clone: The germline and genes are mouse ones. The read ends 1 residue before the CDR3 terminus; that terminus is restored from the germline J gene. V usage is TRBV26 and J usage is TRBJ1-2, with D tentatively TRBD1 (6 bases). This CDR3 contains 15 residues. Germline CDR1 reads KGHPV; CDR2 reads FQNQEV (reference sequence). V lost 4 bases to trimming and J lost 0 bases, with 12 bases between them. CDR3 bases read: TGTGCCAGCAGTCGCCCGGGACATACAAACTCCGACTACACC. It translates to CASSRPGHTNSDYT. The CDR3 reads in full as CASSRPGHTNSDYTF.

Worth noting for this clone: Genes here carry mouse names. The read halts 1 residue ahead of the CDR3 end, with the missing end drawn from the germline J gene. The rearrangement links TRBV3 to TRBJ2-1; 11 bases map to TRBD1. Trimming cost V 5 bases and J 7 bases; bases outside gene matches: 4. The CDR3 spans 14 residues. Germline V gene sequence: CDR1 SNHLY, CDR2 FYNGKV (reference sequence). The DNA read from the CDR3 is TGTGCCAGCAGCGGACAGGGGGCGCGAGCTGAGCAGTTC. The encoded protein is CASSGQGARAEQF. The full CDR3 sequence reads CASSGQGARAEQFF.

By share, this clone counts as medium-sized. The genes are named according to mouse. With the read ending 1 residue before the CDR3 end, the germline J gene is used to fill in that end. This CDR3 is also generated by other DNA sequences in the sample. The J gene is TRBJ1-3, the V gene TRBV23; TRBD1, as called in the table, went unchecked against the DNA. The length of the CDR3 is 15 residues. Germline V gives CDR1 KGHTA, CDR2 FQNQQP. CDR3 in amino acids: CSSSQSSNSGNTLYF. The sequenced CDR3 bases are TGCTCCAGCAGTCAATCGTCAAATTCTGGAAATACGCTCTAT. The entire variable domain, with the rest obtained from reference TRBV23 and TRBJ1-3, is as follows: DAAVTQKPRYLIKMKGQEAEMKCIPEKGHTAVFWYQQKQSKELKFLIYFQNQQPLDQIDMVKERFSAVCPSSSLCSLGIRTCEAEDSALYLCSSSQSSNSGNTLYFGEGSRLIVV.

As regards this clone: Germline and genes here are mouse. The read ends 1 residue early relative to the CDR3; the germline J gene fills the gap. V gene TRBV5 combines with J gene TRBJ1-5; 9 bases line up with TRBD1. Per the germline V gene, CDR1 is LGHNA and CDR2 is YNLKQL (reference sequence). The CDR3 spans 15 residues. V was pared by 4 bases and J by 1 base, with 2 bases of the junction left unmatched. CDR3 amino acids: CASSPGQGNNQAPLF. CDR3 bases read: TGTGCCAGCAGCCCGGGACAGGGAAACAACCAGGCTCCGCTT.

This clone turned up a few times. Gene names refer to mouse genes. The read is 1 residue too short to cover the CDR3 end, so that end is filled in from the germline J gene. This sequence joins TRBV26 and TRBJ2-2; D may match TRBD1 or TRBD2 (6 bases each). V was cut by 4 bases and J by 4 bases, with 10 bases left in between. Germline CDR1 and CDR2: KGHPV and FQNQEV (reference sequence). This CDR3 is built from 14 residues. Incomplete CDR3 DNA: TGTGCCAGCAGTCCGACGGGGGCCACCGGGCAGCTCTAC. Translation: CASSPTGATGQLY. The full CDR3 protein is CASSPTGATGQLYF.